This is a list of T cell receptor beta chains from one sample in a study of neurological immune-mediated disorders. From the 5' RACE reads, TCRdb called clonotypes with MiXCR, one entry per CDR3 protein. In the table there are about 60,000 distinct CDR3 sequences, 3.7% of which are singletons. The specimen was PBMCs. Every receptor here comes from a woman aged 45-60 years with multiple sclerosis. The CDR3 runs from the conserved cysteine through the conserved F or W. A D gene is named only where the DNA matches it firmly. Clone sizes are given selectively: once, few, many, or a class where the clone is expanded.

NA	TRBV28	TRBJ2-4	many	TGTGCCAGCAGTTTATGGGGAGGACAGTTAGAGTTAGCCAAAAACATTCAGTACTTC	CASSLWGGQLELAKNIQYF
NA	TRBV5-6	TRBJ2-7	many	TGTGCCAGCAGCCCACGAGACACCTACGAGCAGTACTTC	CASSPRDTYEQYF
TRBD2	TRBV7-3	TRBJ2-3	many	TGTGCCAGCAGCTCGATCGGGCTAGCGGCTACAGATACGCAGTATTTT	CASSSIGLAATDTQYF
NA	TRBV4-2	TRBJ1-1	many	TGTGCCAGCAGCCAAGAGAGGGGCCTTGAAGCTTTCTTT	CASSQERGLEAFF
TRBD1	TRBV11-3	TRBJ2-3	many	TGTGCCAGCAGCTCATCCGGGACAGGGGCCCCGGGTACGCAGTATTTT	CASSSSGTGAPGTQYF
TRBD1	TRBV7-2	TRBJ2-7	NA	TGTGCCAGCAGCCCAGCCGGGACAGGTAACTACGAGCAGTACTTC	CASSPAGTGNYEQYF
NA	TRBV20-1	TRBJ2-5	many	TGCAGTGCTAGGTCGGACCCGGCGGCGGTGACTCAGTACTTC	CSARSDPAAVTQYF
NA	TRBV7-2	TRBJ2-7	many	TGTGCCAGCAGCTTACAGCGGTTGCGATACGAGCAGTACTTC	CASSLQRLRYEQYF
NA	TRBV20-1	TRBJ2-3	many	TGCAGTGCTAGAAATAGAGGGAGCACAGATACGCAGTATTTT	CSARNRGSTDTQYF
TRBD2	TRBV5-1	TRBJ2-1	many	TGCGCCAGCAGCATATATCGGACTAGCGGGAGTTACAATGAGCAGTTCTTC	CASSIYRTSGSYNEQFF
NA	TRBV7-8	TRBJ2-7	many	TGTGCCAGCAGCTTACAACAAGGACCTTCCTACGAGCAGTACTTC	CASSLQQGPSYEQYF
TRBD2	TRBV14	TRBJ2-1	NA	TGTGCCAGCAGCGGAAAGGTCAGCGGGAGGTTTGGTGAGCAGTTCTTC	CASSGKVSGRFGEQFF
NA	TRBV7-2	TRBJ1-1	many	TGTGCCAGCAGCTTAGAGGAACAGAACACTGAAGCTTTCTTT	CASSLEEQNTEAFF
TRBD2	TRBV11-2	TRBJ2-1	many	TGTGCCAGCAGCCCCCTCAGGAGCGGGAGTCCTGGGGAGCAGTTCTTC	CASSPLRSGSPGEQFF